The 14 T cell receptor beta chains below all came from one sample that was sequenced in a study of T cell changes during pregnancy in multiple sclerosis. Sequenced by immunoSEQ multiplex PCR; TCRdb stores in-frame clones only, minus some. The table lists roughly 90,000 clones, 80% to 95% of them singletons. The sequencing used peripheral blood, collected in the first trimester of pregnancy. These receptors were collected from a female donor in good health, enrolled as a control in a pregnancy study.

CDR3: CASSTLGGPGGNSPLHF. The CDR3 DNA is TGTGCCAGCAGCACCCTCGGAGGGCCAGGGGGGAATTCACCCCTCCACTTT. The gene calls are TRBV9 and TRBJ1-6, with 7 bases that match TRBD1. Germline loops: CDR1 SGDLS, CDR2 YYNGEE. Trimming cost V 4 bases and J 7 bases; bases outside gene matches: 14. The CDR3 length is 17 residues.

The chain uses TRBV9 and TRBJ2-3; 11 positions agree with TRBD2. The junction had 12 bases not matched to a gene; V was cut back by 4 bases and J by 5 bases. The germline V gene has CDR1 SGDLS and CDR2 YYNGEE. The CDR3 contains 17 residues. CDR3 nucleotide sequence: TGTGCCAGCAGCACCCAAAATAGCGGGGGGGCCCTAGATACGCAGTATTTT. Its protein product is CASSTQNSGGALDTQYF.

The chain uses TRBV28 and TRBJ1-4; a possible D gene is TRBD1 (6 bases). Germline CDR1 is MDHEN and CDR2 is SYDVKM. The CDR3 length is 14 residues. Trimming shortened V by 4 bases and J by 4 bases, and 10 bases separated the two germline ends. The CDR3 DNA reads as TGTGCCAGCAGTTCAGGGGTCGTTAATGAAAAACTGTTTTTT. The encoded protein is CASSSGVVNEKLFF.

The chain recombines TRBV11-2 with TRBJ2-1; 7 positions match TRBD2. Trimming at V came to 4 bases and at J to 5 bases, leaving 11 bases not matched to a gene. Per the germline V gene, CDR1 is SGHAT and CDR2 is FQNNGV. This CDR3 is built from 16 residues. CDR3 bases: TGTGCCAGCAGCTCCCGACTAGCAGGGTCACACAATGAGCAGTTCTTC. As protein: CASSSRLAGSHNEQFF.

This clone was detected once. J is TRBJ2-5 and V is TRBV30; TRBD2 might be the D (5 bases). Germline V lookup: CDR1 GTSNPN, CDR2 SVGIG (reference sequence). This CDR3 contains 12 residues. Trimming cost V 3 bases and J 5 bases, with 10 bases left between them. This chain's CDR3 is CAWSGSDETQYF. The CDR3 nucleotides read TGTGCCTGGAGCGGTAGCGACGAGACCCAGTACTTC.

The chain employs TRBV11-2 and TRBJ2-1; the D gene is possibly TRBD2 (6 bases). From germline, CDR1 is SGHAT and CDR2 FQNNGV. The germline V and J ends were trimmed by 5 bases and 13 bases, with 18 bases remaining between them. CDR3 length: 13 amino acids. CDR3 DNA sequence: TGTGCCAGCAGCGGTTCCTACGGGGAGGATCAGTTCTTC. It specifies CASSGSYGEDQFF.

This chain joins TRBV5-4 and TRBJ1-6; possibly TRBD1 for D (6 bases). This CDR3 region has 15 residues. Per the germline V gene, CDR1 is SGHNT and CDR2 is YYREEE (reference sequence). Trimming took off 0 bases at V and 7 bases at J, with 11 bases between the two ends. The CDR3 DNA follows: TGTGCCAGCAGCTTGGATTCAGGGGTCAATTCACCCCTCCACTTT. It yields the protein CASSLDSGVNSPLHF.

The J gene is TRBJ2-3, the V gene TRBV29-1; 8 nucleotides align to TRBD2. This CDR3 is built from 17 residues. V shed 5 bases and J 1 base; nucleotides not matched to a gene: 14. The V gene's germline CDR1 is SQVTM and CDR2 ANQGSEA. For the CDR3, the DNA is TGCAGCGTTCTCCCCCGGGGGTACGGGGGGGGCACAGATACGCAGTATTTT. This gives the protein CSVLPRGYGGGTDTQYF.

Points on this clone: One junction end does not reproduce the germline sequence, and a read error may be involved. Other nucleotide sequences in the sample specify the same CDR3. This sequence joins TRBV6-5 and TRBJ1-6; 10 nucleotides agree with TRBD1. This CDR3 has 13 residues. The germline gives CDR1 MNHEY, CDR2 SVGAGI. CDR3 DNA: TGTGCCAGCAGTGAGGACAGGGGGAAGCCCCTTCACTTT. Its protein product is CASSEDRGKPLHF.

The DNA of the CDR3 is TGCGCCAGCAGCCAAGATGGGGGACAGGGTCGGCGGGGTGAAGCTTTCTTT. The encoded protein is CASSQDGGQGRRGEAFF. The chain is built from TRBV4-3 and TRBJ1-1; 9 bases are a match to TRBD1. Trimming cost V 0 bases and J 7 bases; bases outside gene matches: 12. Germline V gene data show CDR1 as LGHNA and CDR2 as YSLEER. This CDR3 region has 17 residues.

This sequence joins TRBV4-3 and TRBJ1-6, with no clear D. This CDR3 spans 16 amino acids. Trimming shortened V by 3 bases and J by 3 bases, and 12 bases separated the two germline ends. Germline CDR1 and CDR2: LGHNA and YSLEER. The DNA for the CDR3 is TGCGCCAGCAGCCATATTAATTCAGACTATAATTCACCCCTCCACTTT. Translation gives CASSHINSDYNSPLHF.

The chain recombines TRBV7-3 with TRBJ2-2; possible D gene TRBD2, 5 bases. Germline lookup yields CDR1 SGHTA and CDR2 FQGTGA. With 4 bases removed from V and 4 bases from J, the gap between germline ends came to 13 bases. The CDR3 sequence is 15 residues long. CDR3 bases: TGTGCCAGCAGCTATGCAGGAGGTGGCACCGGGGAGCTGTTTTTT. Protein: CASSYAGGGTGELFF.

This sequence joins TRBV7-9 and TRBJ2-7; no reliable D call. The CDR3 is 13 residues long. V lost 1 base and J lost 4, with 8 bases in between. Germline CDR1 and CDR2: SEHNR and FQNEAQ (reference sequence). The chain's CDR3 is CASSLDLMYEQYF. DNA of the CDR3: TGTGCCAGCAGCTTAGACTTGATGTACGAGCAGTACTTC.

V is TRBV7-6 and J is TRBJ2-7; D is possibly TRBD1 (6 bases). V was trimmed by 4 bases and J by 2 bases, leaving 15 bases between them. The CDR3 runs 15 residues. The V gene's germline CDR1 is SGHVS and CDR2 FNYEAQ. For the CDR3, the DNA is TGTGCCAGCAGCTCGAAACAGGGCCCAACCTACGAGCAGTACTTC. Residues: CASSSKQGPTYEQYF.